The 6 T cell receptor beta chains below all came from one sample that was sequenced in a study of T-cell memory formation after mild COVID-19. TCRdb fed the 5' RACE reads into MiXCR, producing one record per CDR3 protein. The sample records a few hundred thousand distinct CDR3 sequences, roughly 19% being singletons. Sequencing was performed on PBMCs or a T cell subset sorted from them (not recorded which). These receptors were obtained from a young man who had mild COVID-19 (a few samples of this study predate the infection). Cell type and time point are not known.

This clonotype came up a few times. The V call is TRBV4-3, the J call TRBJ2-1, with D perhaps TRBD2 (6 bases). CDR3 length equals 16 residues. V shed 1 base and J shed 8 bases, with 18 bases lying between them. Germline CDR1 is LGHNA and CDR2 is YSLEER. For the CDR3, the DNA is TGCGCCAGCAGCCAAGGAAAGGGACCCCGGGAGTATGAGCAGTTCTTC. Protein sequence: CASSQGKGPREYEQFF.

The rearrangement uses TRBV4-3 and TRBJ2-7; D gene ambiguous. This CDR3 comprises 14 residues. V lost 3 bases and J lost 0, with 9 bases in between. Germline CDR1 LGHNA, CDR2 YSLEER. CDR3 loop: CASSQWSSSYEQYF. DNA of the CDR3: TGCGCCAGCAGCCAGTGGTCGAGCTCCTACGAGCAGTACTTC.

This clonotype occurred a few times. This chain uses TRBV7-2 with TRBJ2-7; D may match TRBD1 or TRBD2 (6 bases each). The CDR3 totals 13 residues. Germline V CDR1 and CDR2: SGHTA, FQGNSA. V was pared by 5 bases and J by 2 bases, with 10 bases between. CDR3 nucleotides: TGTGCCAGCAGCGACGGGGGCCCCTACGAGCAGTACTTC. It translates to CASSDGGPYEQYF.

The V call is TRBV4-1, the J call TRBJ2-7, with 10 bases identical to TRBD2. The V segment lost 3 bases and the J segment 2 bases; nucleotides outside the gene matches: 4. The germline CDR1 and CDR2 sequences are MGHRA and YSYEKL. The CDR3 consists of 15 residues. CDR3 sequence reads: CASSHRAGGPYEQYF. CDR3 nucleotides: TGCGCCAGCAGCCACCGAGCGGGGGGGCCCTACGAGCAGTACTTC.

The V gene is TRBV6-5, the J gene TRBJ1-2; D unresolved. This CDR3 region has 15 residues. CDR1 and CDR2 from the germline V gene are MNHEY and SVGAGI. V lost 4 bases and J 2 bases, leaving 14 bases between the germline ends. CDR3 region: CASSSESVRNYGYTF. For the CDR3, the DNA is TGTGCCAGCAGTTCCGAGTCGGTTAGAAACTATGGCTACACCTTC.

In nucleotides, the CDR3 is TGCGCCAGCAGCCAAAGGCCGACAGGGGCTGGGGCCAACGTCCTGACTTTC. Protein: CASSQRPTGAGANVLTF. This sequence joins TRBV4-3 and TRBJ2-6, with 8 bases matching TRBD1. The CDR3 contains 17 residues. V dropped 2 bases and J dropped 2; count of bases not matched to a gene: 5. Germline-derived CDR1 and CDR2 are LGHNA and YSLEER.